This T cell receptor (beta chain) was obtained from a study of radiation and T cells in renal cell carcinoma. The CDR3 has 18 residues. Germline-derived CDR1 and CDR2 are MGHDK and SYGVNS. The trim removed 2 bases at V and 2 bases at J, leaving 14 bases unmatched. The time point is: baseline pretreatment blood. The treatment was: 15 Gy SBRT to primary tumor, nephrectomy 4 weeks later. This renal cell carcinoma was of the clear cell type. Study-level points and caveats: No pretreatment tumor biopsies were available for baseline clonotypes.

Sequencing used immunoSEQ multiplex PCR; TCRdb keeps in-frame clones, though not all of them. The sample includes roughly 100,000 clones, 82% of them seen just once. In its sample, this clone was seen a few times. Its antigen is undetermined. The input for sequencing was blood, taken from a patient whose treatment included radiotherapy and nephrectomy. This chain joins TRBV25-1 and TRBJ2-7; 8 bases map to TRBD1. This receptor was identified in a man in his 60s with renal cell carcinoma. The CDR3 DNA reads as TGTGCCAGCAGTGAAACCGGGACAGGCACCTGGATGCCCTACGAGCAGTACTTC. As protein: CASSETGTGTWMPYEQYF.